Each of the 5 T cell receptor beta chains below was sequenced from the same sample in a study of cytomegalovirus exposure and HLA in healthy donors. PCR primers comprised 60 Vbeta and 13 Jbeta primers. Generated by immunoSEQ multiplex PCR, the TCRdb table keeps only in-frame clones and is missing some. The sample lists 110,000 to 150,000 clones; 76% were seen once. The material sequenced was PBMCs. Every receptor here comes from a man between 18 and 35 years old in good health and CMV-seronegative.

This rearrangement joins TRBV5-1 to TRBJ1-4; 7 bases match TRBD1. Per the germline V gene, CDR1 is SGHRS and CDR2 is YFSETQ. This CDR3 region has 15 residues. J gave up 3 bases and V 4 bases, and 6 bases lay outside the gene matches. As DNA, the CDR3 is TGCGCCAGCAGCGGCCTACAGGGGTCTAATGAAAAACTGTTTTTT. Encoded protein: CASSGLQGSNEKLFF. Looking up the rest from reference TRBV5-1 and TRBJ1-4 gives the full variable domain: KAGVTQTPRYLIKTRGQQVTLSCSPISGHRSVSWYQQTPGQGLQFLFEYFSETQRNKGNFPGRFSGRQFSNSRSEMNVSTLELGDSALYLCASSGLQGSNEKLFFGSGTQLSVL.

The chain links TRBV6-1 to TRBJ2-7; D may be TRBD2 (5 bases). The germline V gene encodes CDR1 MNHNS and CDR2 SASEGT. CDR3 length: 13 amino acids. Deletions cut 1 base from V and 8 bases from J, with 12 bases between. CDR3 residues: CASSEELWEKQYF. For the CDR3, the DNA is TGTGCCAGCAGTGAAGAGTTGTGGGAGAAGCAGTACTTC.

The chain employs TRBV2 and TRBJ1-1; 9 nucleotides match TRBD1. The J segment lost 6 bases and the V segment lost 6 bases, leaving 8 bases of the junction unmatched. The CDR3 spans 14 residues. Germline CDR1 SNHLY, CDR2 FYNNEI. The CDR3 loop is CASSRQGGVPEAFF. Here the CDR3 DNA reads TGTGCCAGCAGCAGACAGGGGGGGGTCCCTGAAGCTTTCTTT.

This sequence joins TRBV7-9 and TRBJ2-7; possibly TRBD1 for D (7 bases). This CDR3 has 16 amino acids. Germline V gives CDR1 SEHNR, CDR2 FQNEAQ (reference sequence). V was shortened by 5 bases and J by 0 bases, with 17 bases between the two germline ends. The CDR3 protein is CASSPRTGGPSYEQYF. In DNA form, the CDR3 reads TGTGCCAGCAGCCCCCGGACAGGAGGGCCCTCCTACGAGCAGTACTTC.

V usage is TRBV5-6 and J usage is TRBJ2-1; 7 bases map to TRBD1. V was clipped by 0 bases and J by 2 bases; unmatched bases: 2. This CDR3 region has 15 residues. Germline V gene data show CDR1 as SGHDT and CDR2 as YYEEEE. The CDR3 spells CASSLEGAPYNEQFF. The DNA of the CDR3 is TGTGCCAGCAGCTTGGAGGGGGCGCCCTACAATGAGCAGTTCTTC.